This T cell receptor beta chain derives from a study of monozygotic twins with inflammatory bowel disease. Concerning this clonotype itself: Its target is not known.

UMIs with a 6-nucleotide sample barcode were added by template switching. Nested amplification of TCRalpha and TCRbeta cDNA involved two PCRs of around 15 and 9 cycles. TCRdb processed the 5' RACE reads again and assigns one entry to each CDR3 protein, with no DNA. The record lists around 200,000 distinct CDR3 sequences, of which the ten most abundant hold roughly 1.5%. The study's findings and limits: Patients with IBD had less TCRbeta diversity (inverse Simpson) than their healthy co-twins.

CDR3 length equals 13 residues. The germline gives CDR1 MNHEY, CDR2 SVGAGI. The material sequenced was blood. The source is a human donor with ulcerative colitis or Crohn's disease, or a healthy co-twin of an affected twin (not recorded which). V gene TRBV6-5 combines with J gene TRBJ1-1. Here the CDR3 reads CASSREKNTEAFF.